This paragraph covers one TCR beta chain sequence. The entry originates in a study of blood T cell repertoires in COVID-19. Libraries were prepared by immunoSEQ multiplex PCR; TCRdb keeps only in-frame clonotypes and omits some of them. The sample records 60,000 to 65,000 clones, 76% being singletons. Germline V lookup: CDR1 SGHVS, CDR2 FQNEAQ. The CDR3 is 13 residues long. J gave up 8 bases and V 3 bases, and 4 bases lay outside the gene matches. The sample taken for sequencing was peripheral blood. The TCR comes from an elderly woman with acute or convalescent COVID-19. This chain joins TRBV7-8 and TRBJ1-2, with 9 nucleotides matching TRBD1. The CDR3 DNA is TGTGCCAGCAGCTTCACAGGGGGCCTAGGCTACACCTTC. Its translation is CASSFTGGLGYTF.